This T cell receptor (beta chain) was captured in a study of T cell responses to AZD1222 COVID-19 vaccine. General study results and limits: Sampling that yielded the repertoires occurred only after the peak T cell response.

Data came from immunoSEQ multiplex PCR; TCRdb stores just in-frame clones and leaves some out. The data hold around 120,000 clones, with approximately 90% observed a single time. The CDR3 is made up of 15 amino acids. The V end lost 4 bases, the J end lost 4 bases, and 14 bases lay between the germline ends. From germline, CDR1 is SGHTA and CDR2 FQGTGA. As to this clone: Its antigen is still unknown.

The chain is built from TRBV7-3 and TRBJ2-1, with D maybe TRBD2 (6 bases). This TCR came from an adult who received the AZD1222 COVID-19 vaccine. This specimen was peripheral blood, taken 28 days after the second AZD1222 dose. The CDR3 DNA reads TGTGCCAGCAGCTCCGGGACTTCTACATACAATGAGCAGTTCTTC. Amino acid sequence: CASSSGTSTYNEQFF.